The 30 T cell receptor beta chains reported below all come from one sample, sequenced in a study of T cells expressing NK-cell markers. TCRdb reworked the 5' RACE reads into one entry per CDR3 protein, no DNA. The specimen's table records 350,000 to 400,000 distinct CDR3 sequences. Sequenced input: blood T cells: a sorted CD56 or NKG2C T cell subset, CD4+ or CD8+ T cells, or bulk PBMC T cells (not recorded which). The receptor source for this set is a woman between 50 and 59 years old in good health.

This sequence joins TRBV20-1 and TRBJ1-5; TCRdb reports TRBD1, a call that lacks DNA to check it against. The CDR3 is 16 residues long. In germline, CDR1 is DFQATT, CDR2 SNEGSKA (reference sequence). The CDR3 loop is CSAGPSGGQGMKDRHF.

The chain joins TRBV24-1 to TRBJ2-2; the D call from TCRdb, TRBD1, cannot be confirmed without DNA. CDR3 length equals 16 residues. CDR1 and CDR2 from the germline V gene are KGHDR and SFDVKD. This CDR3 is CATSDRGSMNTGELFF.

The gene calls are TRBV7-9 and TRBJ2-7. Germline CDR1 SEHNR, CDR2 FQNEAQ (reference sequence). The length of the CDR3 is 13 residues. CDR3 loop: CASSTARSYEQYF.

The chain combines TRBV7-9 with TRBJ2-2; TCRdb reports TRBD1, a call that lacks DNA to check it against. CDR1 and CDR2 (germline): SEHNR, FQNEAQ (reference sequence). CDR3 length equals 14 residues. The CDR3 here is CASSLGQFTGELFF.

V and J are TRBV7-7 and TRBJ2-2. This CDR3 is built from 14 residues. Germline CDR1 reads SSHAT; CDR2 reads FNYEAQ (reference sequence). The CDR3 reads CASSANYNTGELFF.

This chain links TRBV18 with TRBJ1-1; TCRdb lists TRBD1, though no DNA is available to test this call. This CDR3 comprises 13 residues. Per germline, CDR1 KGHSH and CDR2 LQKENI. CDR3 sequence reads: CASSRQGVEEAFF. Together with reference TRBV18 and TRBJ1-1, the CDR3 gives the full variable domain: NAGVMQNPRHLVRRRGQEARLRCSPMKGHSHVYWYRQLPEEGLKFMVYLQKENIIDESGMPKERFSAEFPKEGPSILRIQQVVRGDSAAYFCASSRQGVEEAFFGQGTRLTVV.

J is TRBJ2-1 and V is TRBV19; without DNA, the TCRdb call of TRBD2 cannot be checked. The CDR3 covers 11 residues. Germline V gene data show CDR1 as LNHDA and CDR2 as SQIVND (reference sequence). CDR3 loop: CASRVGGGQFF.

This sequence joins TRBV3-1 and TRBJ2-1; lacking DNA, the TRBD2 call made by TCRdb goes unchecked. The CDR3 runs 18 residues. Germline V gives CDR1 LGHDT, CDR2 YNNKEL (reference sequence). CDR3 protein: CASSPRGSGSTSYNEQFF.

The chain links TRBV11-2 to TRBJ2-5; TCRdb's D call, TRBD2, is unchecked because there is no DNA. Germline CDR1 and CDR2: SGHAT and FQNNGV. The CDR3 is 17 amino acids. The CDR3: CASSLGSFGGGEETQYF.

The chain carries TRBV5-1 and TRBJ1-3. Germline loops: CDR1 SGHRS, CDR2 YFSETQ. This CDR3 is 14 amino acids long. CDR3 residues: CASMYGSSGNTIYF.

J is TRBJ2-3 and V is TRBV24-1; TCRdb picks TRBD1, but there is no DNA to check that call. This CDR3 is 14 amino acids long. Germline loops: CDR1 KGHDR, CDR2 SFDVKD. The CDR3 sequence: CATSEGQKFDTQYF.

This chain connects TRBV18 to TRBJ2-7. The V gene's germline CDR1 is KGHSH and CDR2 LQKENI. The CDR3 sequence is 12 residues long. CDR3 in amino acids: CASSASEYEQYF.

The V and J genes are TRBV27 and TRBJ2-5; TCRdb's D gene call, TRBD1, goes unchecked for lack of DNA. The CDR3 covers 13 residues. Per germline, CDR1 MNHEY and CDR2 SMNVEV (reference sequence). The CDR3 is CASSSGKQETQYF.

This chain links TRBV15 with TRBJ1-1. Germline CDR1 reads LNHNV; CDR2 reads YYDKDF (reference sequence). This CDR3 spans 13 amino acids. CDR3 amino acids: CATSKDRDTEAFF.

The rearrangement joins TRBV28 to TRBJ2-1. The germline gives CDR1 MDHEN, CDR2 SYDVKM. The CDR3 runs 13 residues. CDR3 sequence reads: CASSLYDDNEQFF.

The CDR3 is CASSPGTGIAETQYF. J is TRBJ2-5 and V is TRBV5-1; TCRdb calls TRBD1, which cannot be checked without DNA. This CDR3 has 15 amino acids. Germline CDR1 reads SGHRS; CDR2 reads YFSETQ. Together with reference TRBV5-1 and TRBJ2-5, the CDR3 gives the full variable domain: KAGVTQTPRYLIKTRGQQVTLSCSPISGHRSVSWYQQTPGQGLQFLFEYFSETQRNKGNFPGRFSGRQFSNSRSEMNVSTLELGDSALYLCASSPGTGIAETQYFGPGTRLLVL.

Here the CDR3 reads CASSGQGAKETQYF. The chain joins TRBV5-1 to TRBJ2-5; TCRdb lists TRBD1, though no DNA is available to test this call. Per germline, CDR1 SGHRS and CDR2 YFSETQ. The CDR3 spans 14 residues. Full variable domain (missing parts from reference TRBV5-1 and TRBJ2-5): KAGVTQTPRYLIKTRGQQVTLSCSPISGHRSVSWYQQTPGQGLQFLFEYFSETQRNKGNFPGRFSGRQFSNSRSEMNVSTLELGDSALYLCASSGQGAKETQYFGPGTRLLVL.

The V gene is TRBV5-5, the J gene TRBJ2-7. The CDR3 length is 13 residues. Germline-derived CDR1 and CDR2 are SGHKS and YYEKEE (reference sequence). The CDR3 region is CASSLRGFDEQYF.

The chain joins TRBV4-2 to TRBJ2-1; as DNA is missing, the TRBD1 call by TCRdb cannot be tested. The V gene's germline CDR1 is LGHNA and CDR2 YNFKEQ. The CDR3 length is 14 residues. The CDR3 loop is CASSQGGQGNEQFF.

This chain connects TRBV12-3 or TRBV12-4 to TRBJ2-5; TCRdb designates TRBD2, a call that cannot be tested without DNA. The CDR3 loop spans 19 amino acids. The CDR3 region is CASSSGQARLREGQETQYF.

The genes are TRBV29-1 and TRBJ1-5; TCRdb designates TRBD1, a call that cannot be tested without DNA. Looked up from germline, CDR1 is SQVTM and CDR2 is ANQGSEA. The CDR3 is 14 amino acids. Here the CDR3 reads CSVLPGGSSEPQHF.

The chain links TRBV28 to TRBJ1-2; TCRdb proposes TRBD1, but this gene call is untestable without DNA. This CDR3 comprises 13 residues. Germline-derived CDR1 and CDR2 are MDHEN and SYDVKM. The CDR3 is CASSFYRAGGYTF.

This sequence joins TRBV5-1 and TRBJ1-5. Germline CDR1 reads SGHRS; CDR2 reads YFSETQ. The CDR3 consists of 13 residues. CDR3: CASSLDSNQPQHF.

The J gene is TRBJ1-4, the V gene TRBV6-5; TCRdb proposes TRBD1, but this gene call is untestable without DNA. Germline CDR1 is MNHEY and CDR2 is SVGAGI. This CDR3 region has 13 residues. CDR3 sequence: CASMGGSNEKLFF.

This chain links TRBV12-3 or TRBV12-4 with TRBJ1-3; the D gene TCRdb calls, TRBD1, cannot be checked with no DNA. The CDR3 loop spans 16 amino acids. CDR3 sequence reads: CASSSLNRGFGNTIYF.

This chain links TRBV6-1 with TRBJ2-1. This CDR3 contains 15 residues. Germline assignment: CDR1 MNHNS and CDR2 SASEGT. The CDR3 is CASSEYWQTPNEQFF.

The chain combines TRBV5-1 with TRBJ1-1; lacking DNA, the TRBD1 call made by TCRdb goes unchecked. Germline loops: CDR1 SGHRS, CDR2 YFSETQ. This CDR3 spans 16 amino acids. CDR3 loop: CASSLTSGTEGTEAFF.

This sequence joins TRBV3-1 and TRBJ1-1; the D call of TRBD1 rests on TCRdb alone, since no DNA is present to check it. CDR3 size: 15 residues. Germline V gene lookup returns CDR1 LGHDT and CDR2 YNNKEL (reference sequence). CDR3 protein: CASSQLTGGGTEAFF. Looking up the rest from reference TRBV3-1 and TRBJ1-1 gives the full variable domain: DTAVSQTPKYLVTQMGNDKSIKCEQNLGHDTMYWYKQDSKKFLKIMFSYNNKELIINETVPNRFSPKSPDKAHLNLHINSLELGDSAVYFCASSQLTGGGTEAFFGQGTRLTVV.

The V and J genes are TRBV28 and TRBJ1-1; absent DNA, TCRdb's TRBD1 call cannot be checked. Per the germline V gene, CDR1 is MDHEN and CDR2 is SYDVKM. The CDR3 has 13 residues. Here the CDR3 reads CASRDRTNTEAFF.

CDR3 sequence: CAIRLAGGYEGEQFF. This sequence joins TRBV10-3 and TRBJ2-1; as DNA is missing, the TRBD2 call by TCRdb cannot be tested. The CDR3 is 15 amino acids. CDR1 is ENHRY, CDR2 SYGVKD, per germline.